The 17 T cell receptor beta chains presented below share a single source sample, sequenced in a study of identical twins. TCRdb redid the calling of the 5' RACE reads with MiXCR, one entry per CDR3 protein. This table holds a few hundred thousand distinct CDR3 sequences, about 12% found once. Separately, the same data were catalogued under a study of yellow fever vaccine responses in identical twins.

Sequenced input: CD8+ T cells sorted from blood. These receptors came from a woman between 18 and 30 years old in good health.

This chain links TRBV28 with TRBJ2-2; D is unclear. The V gene lost 8 bases and the J gene lost 5 bases, with 6 bases spanning the gap. Germline values: CDR1 MDHEN, CDR2 SYDVKM. The CDR3 is 11 residues long. The CDR3 spells CASHLTGELFF. CDR3 bases: TGTGCCAGCCACCTGACCGGGGAGCTGTTTTTT. Together with reference TRBV28 and TRBJ2-2, the CDR3 gives the full variable domain: DVKVTQSSRYLVKRTGEKVFLECVQDMDHENMFWYRQDPGLGLRLIYFSYDVKMKEKGDIPEGYSVSREKKERFSLILESASTNQTSMYLCASHLTGELFFGEGSRLTVL.

Written as DNA, the CDR3 is TGTGCCAGCAGCGAATCGACAGTGATGAACACCGGGGAGCTGTTTTTT. As protein: CASSESTVMNTGELFF. V gene TRBV7-6 combines with J gene TRBJ2-2; weak D call: TRBD1 (5 bases). The germline gives CDR1 SGHVS, CDR2 FNYEAQ. Trimming stripped 5 bases from V and 1 base from J, with 14 bases between. This CDR3 region has 16 residues.

The chain recombines TRBV10-3 with TRBJ2-7; a possible D gene is TRBD2 (6 bases). Germline CDR1 reads ENHRY; CDR2 reads SYGVKD. Deletions cut 5 bases from V and 3 bases from J, with 20 bases between. The CDR3 loop spans 16 amino acids. CDR3 in amino acids: CAISRGTYEANYEQYF. CDR3 sequence (DNA): TGTGCCATCAGTCGCGGGACCTACGAGGCCAACTACGAGCAGTACTTC.

This clonotype was seen a few times. The chain couples TRBV28 to TRBJ2-2; 9 nucleotides line up with TRBD2. Germline CDR1 is MDHEN and CDR2 is SYDVKM. CDR3 length equals 15 residues. V trimming: 5 bases; J trimming: 4 bases; junction bases outside the gene matches: 5. The CDR3 coding sequence is TGTGCCAGCAGTAATCGGCGGGAGGGCACCGGGGAGCTGTTTTTT. It specifies CASSNRREGTGELFF.

The rearrangement joins TRBV4-1 to TRBJ2-5; the match to TRBD2 covers 8 bases. V shed 1 base and J 2 bases; nucleotides not matched to a gene: 12. The germline gives CDR1 MGHRA, CDR2 YSYEKL. The CDR3 covers 18 residues. The CDR3 is CASSQVVMGTSGQETQYF. CDR3 DNA sequence: TGCGCCAGCAGCCAAGTTGTTATGGGAACTAGCGGACAAGAGACCCAGTACTTC.

This clonotype was seen ten or more times. The chain employs TRBV3-1 and TRBJ2-1; D is possibly TRBD2 (5 bases). The V gene lost 6 bases and the J gene lost 3 bases, with 6 bases spanning the gap. This CDR3 is built from 12 residues. Germline loops: CDR1 LGHDT, CDR2 YNNKEL (reference sequence). This chain's CDR3 is CASSRDYNEQFF. CDR3 DNA: TGTGCCAGCAGTCGGGACTACAATGAGCAGTTCTTC.

The chain uses TRBV7-9 and TRBJ2-1; D not certain. Germline CDR1 SEHNR, CDR2 FQNEAQ (reference sequence). The germline V and J ends were trimmed by 5 bases and 4 bases, with 9 bases remaining between them. CDR3 length: 13 residues. As DNA, the CDR3 is TGTGCCAGCAGCAACCCGGATTACAATGAGCAGTTCTTC. Translating it yields CASSNPDYNEQFF.

This clonotype was counted only a few times. J is TRBJ1-1 and V is TRBV4-1; D is perhaps TRBD1 (5 bases). Trimming cost V 6 bases and J 5 bases, with 16 bases left between them. This CDR3 comprises 14 residues. Germline CDR1 reads MGHRA; CDR2 reads YSYEKL. In DNA, the CDR3 is TGCGCCAGCAGTCCCCTGGGGGGTGGAACTGAAGCTTTCTTT. Protein sequence: CASSPLGGGTEAFF.

CDR3 sequence: CASGLRSSGSPGGLSGANVLTF. The DNA of the CDR3 is TGTGCTAGTGGTTTGCGGAGTAGCGGGAGTCCTGGGGGACTCTCTGGGGCCAACGTCCTGACTTTC. The chain is built from TRBV12-5 and TRBJ2-6; 9 nucleotides align to TRBD2. CDR3 length: 22 amino acids. V shed 2 bases, J shed 0 bases, and the junction held 17 bases outside the gene matches. Germline CDR1 LGHNT, CDR2 FRNRAP.

The rearrangement joins TRBV9 to TRBJ2-1; D unresolved. Trimming removed 0 bases at V and 1 base at J, with 8 bases between. Germline assignment: CDR1 SGDLS and CDR2 YYNGEE. This CDR3 region has 15 residues. This chain's CDR3 is CASSVDPVSYNEQFF. CDR3 bases: TGTGCCAGCAGCGTAGACCCGGTTTCCTACAATGAGCAGTTCTTC.

This chain uses TRBV11-2 with TRBJ2-1; TRBD1 might be the D (5 bases). Trimming cost V 10 bases and J 4 bases, with 20 bases left between them. CDR3 length: 15 residues. Germline CDR1 is SGHAT and CDR2 is FQNNGV. As DNA, the CDR3 is TGTGCCACCAAAGTAGGGGCTAGGGGTTACAATGAGCAGTTCTTC. This gives the protein CATKVGARGYNEQFF.

Ten or more counts support this clonotype. The V gene is TRBV6-1, the J gene TRBJ2-2; no reliable D call. The CDR3 runs 13 residues. Trimming cost V 5 bases and J 5 bases, with 9 bases left between them. Germline values: CDR1 MNHNS, CDR2 SASEGT. In DNA, the CDR3 is TGTGCCAGCAGTCCAGGAGTTACCGGGGAGCTGTTTTTT. Protein: CASSPGVTGELFF.

This chain links TRBV14 with TRBJ1-2; D is uncertain. Trimming removed 0 bases from V and 3 bases from J, with 14 bases in between. The CDR3 extends over 16 amino acids. CDR1 and CDR2 from the germline V gene are SGHDN and FVKESK. The CDR3, as DNA: TGTGCCAGCAGCCAAGATCTTCTAGGCGGGGACTATGGCTACACCTTC. Amino acids: CASSQDLLGGDYGYTF. The full variable domain, rest sourced from reference TRBV14 and TRBJ1-2, is EAGVTQFPSHSVIEKGQTVTLRCDPISGHDNLYWYRRVMGKEIKFLLHFVKESKQDESGMPNNRFLAERTGGTYSTLKVQPAELEDSGVYFCASSQDLLGGDYGYTFGSGTRLTVV.

CDR3 residues: CASSLYNTGVTEAFF. The CDR3 DNA sequence: TGTGCCAGCAGCTTATACAACACGGGGGTCACTGAAGCTTTCTTT. The J gene is TRBJ1-1, the V gene TRBV11-3; tentative D call: TRBD1 (5 bases). The CDR3 totals 15 residues. CDR1 is SGHNT, CDR2 YENEEA, per germline. V was trimmed by 2 bases and J by 4 bases, leaving 14 bases between them.

This clonotype has only a few counts. The chain uses TRBV5-1 and TRBJ2-5; D uncertain. V lost 4 bases and J 1 base, leaving 17 bases between the germline ends. Looked up from germline, CDR1 is SGHRS and CDR2 is YFSETQ. The CDR3 consists of 16 residues. The DNA for the CDR3 is TGCGCCAGCAGCCTCACCCGGAGTGTTGTCCAAGAGACCCAGTACTTC. Protein sequence: CASSLTRSVVQETQYF.

At least ten counts were recorded for this clonotype. This chain joins TRBV27 and TRBJ2-1; 8 nucleotides agree with TRBD1. Germline assignment: CDR1 MNHEY and CDR2 SMNVEV (reference sequence). Losses at the gene ends were 5 bases for V and 9 bases for J; bases not matched to a gene: 12. There are 15 residues in the CDR3. The CDR3 DNA reads TGTGCCAGCAGTGCCTTGGCAGGGGGCCGGTTTGAGCAGTTCTTC. Its translation is CASSALAGGRFEQFF.

The chain combines TRBV29-1 with TRBJ1-1; weak D call: TRBD1 (5 bases). CDR1 and CDR2 (germline): SQVTM, ANQGSEA. Trimming left V 0 bases short and J 11 bases short, with 10 bases between. The CDR3 length is 11 residues. CDR3 loop: CSVEEGGWAFF. The CDR3 DNA follows: TGCAGCGTTGAAGAGGGGGGGTGGGCTTTCTTT.